Listed here are 25 T cell receptor beta chains from one sample, sequenced in a study of T cell responses to AZD1222 COVID-19 vaccine. Profiling relied on immunoSEQ multiplex PCR, and the TCRdb table lists in-frame clones only, not all of them. The sample contains 20,000 to 25,000 clones, around 82% of which appear only once. The specimen was peripheral blood, collected on day 0 of AZD1222 vaccination. Receptors originate from an adult in good health.

This clone was observed a few times. This chain connects TRBV5-1 to TRBJ2-1; 9 nucleotides line up with TRBD2. The CDR3 sequence is 15 residues long. Unmatched junction bases numbered 10, after V lost 4 bases and J lost 8 bases. Germline V gene data show CDR1 as SGHRS and CDR2 as YFSETQ. CDR3 in amino acids: CASSISGSITDEQFF. The CDR3 bases are TGCGCCAGCAGCATTAGCGGGAGCATTACAGATGAGCAGTTCTTC.

The chain combines TRBV19 with TRBJ2-1; TRBD2 agrees at 9 bases. Germline CDR1 and CDR2: LNHDA and SQIVND (reference sequence). The CDR3 has 15 residues. The trim removed 3 bases at V and 4 bases at J, leaving 4 bases unmatched. The CDR3 sequence: CASSIKTSGYNEQFF. The CDR3 DNA reads TGTGCCAGTAGTATCAAGACTAGCGGTTACAATGAGCAGTTCTTC.

This clone turned up a few times. The chain is built from TRBV24-1 and TRBJ2-2; D is uncertain. Germline V gene sequence: CDR1 KGHDR, CDR2 SFDVKD. V was shortened by 9 bases and J by 0 bases, with 7 bases between the two germline ends. This CDR3 spans 13 amino acids. CDR3 sequence: CATEPPNTGELFF. CDR3 sequence (DNA): TGTGCCACCGAGCCCCCGAACACCGGGGAGCTGTTTTTT.

The chain couples TRBV5-5 to TRBJ2-1; no reliable D call. CDR1 and CDR2 (germline): SGHKS, YYEKEE (reference sequence). V shed 3 bases and J shed 9 bases, with 10 bases lying between them. This CDR3 spans 12 amino acids. CDR3 amino acids: CASSWVLGEQFF. DNA of the CDR3: TGTGCCAGCAGCTGGGTTTTGGGTGAGCAGTTCTTC. The variable domain in full, with the rest retrieved from reference TRBV5-5 and TRBJ2-1, is DAGVTQSPTHLIKTRGQQVTLRCSPISGHKSVSWYQQVLGQGPQFIFQYYEKEERGRGNFPDRFSARQFPNYSSELNVNALLLGDSALYLCASSWVLGEQFFGPGTRLTVL.

The rearrangement uses TRBV28 and TRBJ1-2; 7 nucleotides agree with TRBD1. Germline loops: CDR1 MDHEN, CDR2 SYDVKM. The CDR3 loop spans 14 amino acids. The V segment lost 10 bases and the J segment 7 bases; nucleotides outside the gene matches: 15. DNA of the CDR3: TGTGCCACCTGTGCGGACAGGCCGTGGGGTGGCTACACCTTC. This sequence encodes CATCADRPWGGYTF.

As DNA, the CDR3 is TGTGCCAGCAGTTCAGAGACTAGCGGGAGGCCAGATACGCAGTATTTT. Encoded protein: CASSSETSGRPDTQYF. The V and J genes are TRBV27 and TRBJ2-3; 13 nucleotides match TRBD2. This CDR3 spans 16 amino acids. J lost 4 bases, V lost 4 bases, and 5 bases had no gene match. Germline CDR1 MNHEY, CDR2 SMNVEV (reference sequence).

This chain uses TRBV3-1 (or the pseudogene TRBV3-2) with TRBJ2-7, with a possible D match to TRBD1 (6 bases). CDR3 length: 15 amino acids. V was trimmed by 3 bases and J by 9 bases, leaving 21 bases between them. CDR1 LGHDT and CDR2 YNNKEL come from the germline V gene (reference sequence). The CDR3 protein is CASSQGSGWGTLQYF. The DNA for the CDR3 is TGTGCCAGCAGCCAGGGTAGTGGCTGGGGGACATTGCAGTACTTC.

The chain carries TRBV2 and TRBJ2-1, with a possible D match to TRBD2 (6 bases). This CDR3 comprises 14 residues. V was clipped by 8 bases and J by 1 base, with 12 bases between them. Germline CDR1 and CDR2: SNHLY and FYNNEI. CDR3 nucleotides: TGTGCCAGCGGGGGGATGGAGTCCTACAATGAGCAGTTCTTC. Translating gives CASGGMESYNEQFF.

This chain uses TRBV19 with TRBJ2-7; 10 positions agree with TRBD1. Losses at the gene ends were 5 bases for V and 5 bases for J; bases not matched to a gene: 12. The CDR3 totals 16 residues. The germline V gene has CDR1 LNHDA and CDR2 SQIVND (reference sequence). CDR3 sequence (DNA): TGTGCCAGTAGTTATACTCCGGGACAGGGGTCCAACGAGCAGTACTTC. Its translation: CASSYTPGQGSNEQYF.

V and J are TRBV5-1 and TRBJ1-1, with a tentative D call TRBD1 (5 bases). Germline V CDR1 and CDR2: SGHRS, YFSETQ. V was trimmed by 2 bases and J by 6 bases, leaving 23 bases between them. The CDR3 spans 17 residues. The CDR3 spells CASSLLPRGQTGAEAFF. The CDR3 nucleotides are TGCGCCAGCAGCTTACTTCCTCGCGGACAAACTGGGGCTGAAGCTTTCTTT.

The rearrangement uses TRBV7-9 and TRBJ2-7; 10 nucleotides line up with TRBD2. V was pared by 3 bases and J by 3 bases, with 5 bases of the junction left unmatched. This CDR3 spans 15 amino acids. Germline CDR1 is SEHNR and CDR2 is FQNEAQ (reference sequence). CDR3 in amino acids: CASSLGASGSYEQYF. Written as DNA, the CDR3 is TGTGCCAGCAGCTTGGGGGCTAGCGGGAGCTACGAGCAGTACTTC.

The chain joins TRBV6-6 to TRBJ2-1, with TRBD1 identical over 9 bases. The V segment lost 2 bases and the J segment 5 bases; nucleotides outside the gene matches: 4. The CDR3 totals 15 residues. Germline assignment: CDR1 MNHNY and CDR2 SVGAGI (reference sequence). CDR3 loop: CASSYEGQGNNEQFF. The DNA for the CDR3 is TGTGCCAGCAGTTACGAAGGACAGGGGAACAATGAGCAGTTCTTC.

This chain joins TRBV7-9 and TRBJ2-2; 9 bases match TRBD2. V lost 5 bases, J lost 4 bases, and 11 bases stayed unmatched. CDR1 SEHNR and CDR2 FQNEAQ come from the germline V gene (reference sequence). The CDR3 is 17 amino acids. CDR3 loop: CASSPLRLAGTTGELFF. DNA of the CDR3: TGTGCCAGCAGCCCGCTTCGTCTAGCGGGGACCACCGGGGAGCTGTTTTTT.

This chain connects TRBV18 to TRBJ2-1; D may be TRBD2 (6 bases). CDR3 length: 14 residues. CDR1 and CDR2 from the germline V gene are KGHSH and LQKENI. Trimming pared 3 bases from V and 9 bases from J, leaving 15 bases between. This chain's CDR3 is CASSPPGLLFEQFF. The CDR3 bases are TGTGCCAGCTCACCGCCGGGACTCCTGTTTGAGCAGTTCTTC.

The CDR3 sequence: CASSSGQTNEKLFF. The CDR3 nucleotides read TGTGCCAGCAGTTCGGGACAGACAAATGAAAAACTGTTTTTT. This sequence joins TRBV28 and TRBJ1-4, with TRBD1 identical over 7 bases. Germline-derived CDR1 and CDR2 are MDHEN and SYDVKM. Germline trimming cut 4 bases from V and 5 bases from J; bases unmatched to any gene: 4. The CDR3 loop spans 14 amino acids.

With regard to this clone: Other DNA sequences in the sample encode the same CDR3. This sequence joins TRBV28 and TRBJ2-7, with unresolved D. V lost 5 bases, J lost 2 bases, and 7 bases lay in between. The CDR3 is 12 residues long. Germline values: CDR1 MDHEN, CDR2 SYDVKM. DNA of the CDR3: TGTGCCAGCAGTCTCGTAGCCTACGAGCAGTACTTC. Its translation: CASSLVAYEQYF.

The gene calls are TRBV24-1 and TRBJ2-1; 12 bases fit TRBD2. The CDR3 length is 18 residues. Per germline, CDR1 KGHDR and CDR2 SFDVKD. With V trimmed by 1 base and J by 4 bases, 7 bases remained unmatched. CDR3 sequence (DNA): TGTGCCACCAGTGATTTAACGGCTAGCGGGGGGGCATACAATGAGCAGTTCTTC. This encodes CATSDLTASGGAYNEQFF.

This clone has a handful of counts. The V call is TRBV5-6, the J call TRBJ2-7; TRBD1 aligns across 7 bases. V shed 4 bases and J 3 bases; nucleotides not matched to a gene: 7. Germline values: CDR1 SGHDT, CDR2 YYEEEE. CDR3 length: 14 residues. CDR3: CASSLGAGGYEQYF. The CDR3 DNA follows: TGTGCCAGCAGCCTGGGGGCAGGGGGCTACGAGCAGTACTTC.

On this clone itself: A read error may produce the germline difference seen at one junction end. J is TRBJ2-1 and V is TRBV7-7; 9 nucleotides match TRBD2. In germline, CDR1 is SSHAT, CDR2 FNYEAQ (reference sequence). This CDR3 region has 15 residues. This chain's CDR3 is CASSLDITSGNEQFF. The CDR3 DNA follows: TGTGCTAGCAGCTTAGATATCACTAGCGGGAATGAGCAGTTCTTC.

The chain joins TRBV4-3 to TRBJ1-5; 7 nucleotides agree with TRBD1. The ends lost 2 bases at V and 6 bases at J; junction bases unmatched: 7. Looked up from germline, CDR1 is LGHNA and CDR2 is YSLEER. The CDR3 consists of 15 residues. CDR3 in DNA: TGCGCCAGCAGCCAAATCACAGGGGAGGGTCAGCCCCAGCATTTT. It specifies CASSQITGEGQPQHF.

The chain recombines TRBV5-1 with TRBJ2-7; 11 positions agree with TRBD2. The J segment lost 4 bases and the V segment lost 4 bases, leaving 4 bases of the junction unmatched. Germline V gene lookup returns CDR1 SGHRS and CDR2 YFSETQ. CDR3 length: 14 residues. CDR3: CASSPGLAGYEQYF. The DNA for the CDR3 is TGCGCCAGCAGCCCAGGACTAGCGGGTTACGAGCAGTACTTC.

This chain connects TRBV28 to TRBJ1-6; D is ambiguous. The germline V gene encodes CDR1 MDHEN and CDR2 SYDVKM. This CDR3 has 12 amino acids. V was trimmed by 2 bases and J by 9 bases, leaving 5 bases between them. CDR3 nucleotide sequence: TGTGCCAGCAGTTTAGCAGCTTCACCCCTCCACTTT. Translated, it gives CASSLAASPLHF.

The rearrangement uses TRBV4-3 and TRBJ1-3; D remains ambiguous. The germline CDR1 and CDR2 sequences are LGHNA and YSLEER. Trimming pared 0 bases from V and 0 bases from J, leaving 9 bases between. The CDR3 has 16 residues. CDR3 nucleotides: TGCGCCAGCAGCCAAGAGGAGGACTTCTCTGGAAACACCATATATTTT. Encoded protein: CASSQEEDFSGNTIYF.

The chain uses TRBV7-3 and TRBJ2-3; 8 nucleotides line up with TRBD2. The CDR3 length is 16 residues. Germline loops: CDR1 SGHTA, CDR2 FQGTGA. V lost 2 bases and J lost 8; bases outside the gene matches: 12. The CDR3 loop is CASSLAPWRGVGTQYF. In nucleotides, the CDR3 is TGTGCCAGCAGCTTAGCCCCCTGGCGGGGGGTGGGTACGCAGTATTTT.

The CDR3 nucleotides are TGCGCCAGCACGGAAAGGACAGGTTTCCTTGGCTACACCTTC. Its protein is CASTERTGFLGYTF. V is TRBV5-1 and J is TRBJ1-2, with 7 nucleotides matching TRBD1. The ends lost 6 bases at V and 7 bases at J; junction bases unmatched: 12. The CDR3 length is 14 residues. Germline V gives CDR1 SGHRS, CDR2 YFSETQ.